Listed here are 15 T cell receptor beta chains from one sample, sequenced in a study of HIV-infected patients and healthy controls. Roughly three months, about 14 weeks, into antiretroviral therapy, follow-up blood was collected. The repertoire came from unfractionated whole blood and reflected all unsorted peripheral T cells. Alpha and beta constant-region primers primed reverse transcription of 500 to 550 ng RNA. Each of the alpha and beta chains got its own library through chain-specific third strand synthesis with indices. Via MiXCR, TCRdb re-called the 5' RACE reads, giving one row per CDR3 protein. The data show roughly 14,000 distinct CDR3 sequences, approximately 12% seen once. Source: blood, taken during antiretroviral therapy. These receptors were obtained from an adult with HIV infection. The donor label of this sample is uncertain.

The V call is TRBV19, the J call TRBJ2-3; D unresolved. Germline lookup yields CDR1 LNHDA and CDR2 SQIVND (reference sequence). V was shortened by 4 bases and J by 2 bases, with 19 bases between the two germline ends. This CDR3 has 17 amino acids. CDR3 DNA sequence: TGTGCCAGTAGTACCCAAGCCGGCGCCGACATCACAGATACGCAGTATTTT. Translated: CASSTQAGADITDTQYF.

This clonotype appeared many times. The gene calls are TRBV20-1 and TRBJ2-1; 10 nucleotides agree with TRBD2. Trimming removed 3 bases from V and 6 bases from J; junction bases left unmatched: 11. There are 16 residues in the CDR3. Looked up from germline, CDR1 is DFQATT and CDR2 is SNEGSKA (reference sequence). The CDR3 sequence: CSASAGLAVLSNEQFF. As DNA, the CDR3 is TGCAGTGCTAGTGCTGGACTAGCGGTTTTATCCAATGAGCAGTTCTTC.

This clonotype was counted once. The chain is built from TRBV19 and TRBJ2-5; 7 bases map to TRBD1. Germline V CDR1 and CDR2: LNHDA, SQIVND (reference sequence). The CDR3 is 13 residues long. The ends lost 5 bases at V and 2 bases at J; junction bases unmatched: 2. CDR3 sequence reads: CASSRDSQETQYF. Here the CDR3 DNA reads TGTGCCAGTAGTCGGGACAGTCAAGAGACCCAGTACTTC.

This clonotype has a count of ten or more. V usage is TRBV29-1 and J usage is TRBJ2-7; TRBD2 aligns across 16 bases. CDR1 and CDR2 (germline): SQVTM, ANQGSEA. V gave up 5 bases and J gave up 7 bases; unmatched junction bases: 11. This CDR3 spans 16 amino acids. In nucleotides, the CDR3 is TGCAGCGTTCCGGGACTAGCGGGAGGGGGAGTATTGGAGCAGTACTTC. It is translated as CSVPGLAGGGVLEQYF.

At least ten counts were recorded for this clonotype. The chain is built from TRBV12-3 or TRBV12-4 and TRBJ2-1; D is perhaps TRBD1 (6 bases). CDR3 length: 15 amino acids. V was trimmed by 5 bases and J by 3 bases, leaving 14 bases between them. The CDR3 reads CASSVTGIGYNEQFF. The CDR3, as DNA: TGTGCCAGCAGTGTTACAGGGATTGGCTACAATGAGCAGTTCTTC.

The chain is built from TRBV27 and TRBJ2-3; 9 nucleotides line up with TRBD2. The germline V gene has CDR1 MNHEY and CDR2 SMNVEV (reference sequence). Unmatched junction bases numbered 4, after V lost 0 bases and J lost 3 bases. The CDR3 is 16 residues long. CDR3: CASSLSAGGWTDTQYF. The CDR3 DNA is TGTGCCAGCAGTTTATCAGCGGGAGGTTGGACAGATACGCAGTATTTT.

In this sample, this clonotype turned up many times. The DNA of the CDR3 is TGTGCCAGCAGCTCCACAGGGGCGACACCTACCTACGAGCAGTACTTC. It is translated as CASSSTGATPTYEQYF. The genes are TRBV5-6 and TRBJ2-7; 7 bases agree with TRBD1. This CDR3 has 16 residues. J gave up 2 bases and V 3 bases, and 11 bases lay outside the gene matches. Germline V gene lookup returns CDR1 SGHDT and CDR2 YYEEEE.

This clonotype has a count of ten or more. The chain couples TRBV11-2 to TRBJ2-7; perhaps TRBD1 as D (6 bases). The CDR3 contains 15 residues. Trimming removed 5 bases at V and 3 bases at J, with 17 bases between. Germline V gene lookup returns CDR1 SGHAT and CDR2 FQNNGV. The CDR3 nucleotides read TGTGCCAGCAGCCAAAAGACAGGACAGTTCTACGAGCAGTACTTC. As protein: CASSQKTGQFYEQYF.

The CDR3 reads CATRRDRVNQPQHF. CDR3 DNA: TGTGCCACCCGAAGGGACAGGGTGAATCAGCCCCAGCATTTT. The chain uses TRBV15 and TRBJ1-5; 9 bases map to TRBD1. Germline trimming cut 8 bases from V and 4 bases from J; bases unmatched to any gene: 6. Germline V gives CDR1 LNHNV, CDR2 YYDKDF (reference sequence). The CDR3 loop spans 14 amino acids.

A single count supports this clonotype. The chain joins TRBV6-5 to TRBJ2-7; the D gene is possibly TRBD2 (5 bases). CDR3 length equals 15 residues. Looked up from germline, CDR1 is MNHEY and CDR2 is SVGAGI. Between the trimmed V and J ends, which lost 6 bases and 5 bases, there was a span of 20 bases. CDR3 residues: CASSRVGVRGHEQYF. The CDR3 nucleotides read TGTGCCAGCAGCCGAGTCGGGGTACGAGGGCACGAGCAGTACTTC.

This clonotype was found many times. The J gene is TRBJ2-7, the V gene TRBV20-1; 11 bases agree with TRBD2. The CDR3 extends over 15 amino acids. Trimming cost V 6 bases and J 6 bases; bases outside gene matches: 13. Germline CDR1 DFQATT, CDR2 SNEGSKA (reference sequence). The CDR3 nucleotides are TGCAGTGCCCCTAGCGGGAGGAACTCGAACGCCGAGCAGTACTTC. It encodes CSAPSGRNSNAEQYF.

Ten or more counts support this clonotype. The gene calls are TRBV5-1 and TRBJ2-7, with 10 positions matching TRBD1. Germline assignment: CDR1 SGHRS and CDR2 YFSETQ. CDR3 size: 15 residues. V dropped 2 bases and J dropped 2; count of bases not matched to a gene: 4. The CDR3 coding sequence is TGCGCCAGCAGCTTCCGGACAGGGGGGACCTACGAGCAGTACTTC. Protein: CASSFRTGGTYEQYF.

This clonotype was seen ten or more times. The V gene is TRBV29-1, the J gene TRBJ1-5; D not certain. Trimming shortened V by 4 bases and J by 0 bases, and 7 bases separated the two germline ends. Germline V gene data show CDR1 as SQVTM and CDR2 as ANQGSEA. This CDR3 spans 13 amino acids. In DNA, the CDR3 is TGCAGCGTTGCCACCCTTAGCAATCAGCCCCAGCATTTT. Amino acid sequence: CSVATLSNQPQHF. Supplemented by reference TRBV29-1 and TRBJ1-5, the full variable domain reads SAVISQKPSRDICQRGTSLTIQCQVDSQVTMMFWYRQQPGQSLTLIATANQGSEATYESGFVIDKFPISRPNLTFSTLTVSNMSPEDSSIYLCSVATLSNQPQHFGDGTRLSIL.

This clonotype was detected many times. This sequence joins TRBV20-1 and TRBJ2-7, with D perhaps TRBD2 (6 bases). This CDR3 spans 12 amino acids. V was trimmed by 7 bases and J by 7 bases, leaving 17 bases between them. Germline assignment: CDR1 DFQATT and CDR2 SNEGSKA (reference sequence). In nucleotides, the CDR3 is TGCAGTGGAGGGACTGGCGGTTGGGAGCAGTACTTC. This encodes CSGGTGGWEQYF.

The chain combines TRBV7-9 with TRBJ2-3; 7 bases agree with TRBD1. Germline V gene data show CDR1 as SEHNR and CDR2 as FQNEAQ (reference sequence). The trim removed 4 bases at V and 3 bases at J, leaving 4 bases unmatched. The CDR3 extends over 14 amino acids. CDR3 in amino acids: CASSYRGSTDTQYF. The CDR3 nucleotides are TGTGCCAGCAGCTACAGGGGTAGTACAGATACGCAGTATTTT.